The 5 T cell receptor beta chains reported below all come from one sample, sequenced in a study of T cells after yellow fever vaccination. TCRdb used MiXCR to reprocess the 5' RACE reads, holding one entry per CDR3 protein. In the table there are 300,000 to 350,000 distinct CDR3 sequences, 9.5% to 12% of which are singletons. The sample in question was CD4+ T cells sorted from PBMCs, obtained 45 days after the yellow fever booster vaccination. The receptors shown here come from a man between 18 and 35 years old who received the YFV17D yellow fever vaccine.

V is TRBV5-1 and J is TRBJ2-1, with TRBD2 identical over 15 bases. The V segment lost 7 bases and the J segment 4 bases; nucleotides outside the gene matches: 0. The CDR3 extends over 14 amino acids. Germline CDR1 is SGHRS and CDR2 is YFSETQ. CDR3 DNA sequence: TGCGCCAGCGGGACTAGCGGGGGGTACAATGAGCAGTTCTTC. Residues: CASGTSGGYNEQFF.

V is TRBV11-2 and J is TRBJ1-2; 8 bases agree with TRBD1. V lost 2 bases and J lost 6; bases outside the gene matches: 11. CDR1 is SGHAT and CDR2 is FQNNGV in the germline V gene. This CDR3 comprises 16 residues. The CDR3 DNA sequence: TGTGCCAGCAGCTTAACCCAACGTAGGACAGGGAATGGCTACACCTTC. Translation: CASSLTQRRTGNGYTF.

CDR3 sequence reads: CASTGTAADTQYF. CDR3 bases: TGTGCCAGCACCGGGACGGCCGCAGATACGCAGTATTTT. This chain uses TRBV2 with TRBJ2-3; D is tentatively TRBD1 or TRBD2 (5 bases each). The V gene's germline CDR1 is SNHLY and CDR2 FYNNEI. The length of the CDR3 is 13 residues. With 7 bases removed from V and 4 bases from J, the gap between germline ends came to 12 bases.

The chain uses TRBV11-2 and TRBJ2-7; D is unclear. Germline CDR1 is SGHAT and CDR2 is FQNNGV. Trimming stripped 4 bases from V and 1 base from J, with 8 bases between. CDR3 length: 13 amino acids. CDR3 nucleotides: TGTGCCAGCAGCTCGCAACTTTCCTACGAGCAGTACTTC. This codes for CASSSQLSYEQYF. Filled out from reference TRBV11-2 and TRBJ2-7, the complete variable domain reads EAGVAQSPRYKIIEKRQSVAFWCNPISGHATLYWYQQILGQGPKLLIQFQNNGVVDDSQLPKDRFSAERLKGVDSTLKIQPAKLEDSAVYLCASSSQLSYEQYFGPGTRLTVT.

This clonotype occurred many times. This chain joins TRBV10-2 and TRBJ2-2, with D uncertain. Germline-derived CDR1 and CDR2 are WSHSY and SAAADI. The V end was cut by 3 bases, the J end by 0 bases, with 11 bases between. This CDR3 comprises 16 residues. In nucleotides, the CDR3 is TGCGCCAGCAGTGAACAAGCCCCCGCGAACACCGGGGAGCTGTTTTTT. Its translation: CASSEQAPANTGELFF.